These 17 T cell receptor beta chains came from one sample sequenced in a study of long-term antiretroviral therapy in people with HIV (dated by TCRdb to the early 2020s). Sequencing of the TRB variable region was done with the immunoSEQ hsTCRB v3.0 assay at survey level resolution. Not all clones reach the TCRdb copy of this immuneACCESS table, which keeps in-frame sequences only. Checked studies attribute under half of the gap to unresolved V genes and leave the rest unexplained. The sample has under 35,000 clones on record, approximately 96% of them singletons. Roughly 2.5% of the sample lies in the top ten. The source material was unsorted PBMCs, sampled approximately 6.6 years after starting antiretroviral therapy. These receptors all stem from a man aged 30 to 45 with HIV.

The J gene is TRBJ2-7, the V gene TRBV4-3; the match to TRBD2 covers 8 bases. Trimming at V came to 2 bases and at J to 7 bases, leaving 13 bases not matched to a gene. Germline lookup yields CDR1 LGHNA and CDR2 YSLEER. This CDR3 spans 16 amino acids. As DNA, the CDR3 is TGCGCCAGCAGCCAATCTGCGCATAGCGGGGAATCAGAGCAGTACTTC. This encodes CASSQSAHSGESEQYF.

The V gene is TRBV4-3, the J gene TRBJ2-1; D possibly corresponds to TRBD2 (6 bases). The CDR3 is 18 residues long. Germline values: CDR1 LGHNA, CDR2 YSLEER. V dropped 0 bases and J dropped 4 bases, with 19 bases sitting between them. This CDR3 is CASSQESPSAVMYNEQFF. The CDR3 region has the DNA TGCGCCAGCAGCCAAGAAAGTCCTAGCGCGGTTATGTACAATGAGCAGTTCTTC.

This clone is a singleton in its sample. The chain employs TRBV7-8 and TRBJ2-4; 7 bases align to TRBD1. Germline values: CDR1 SGHVS, CDR2 FQNEAQ. Unmatched junction bases numbered 14, after V lost 5 bases and J lost 1 base. The CDR3 is 18 amino acids. The chain's CDR3 is CASSTGALGPEAKNIQYF. CDR3 coding DNA: TGTGCCAGCAGCACAGGGGCACTGGGGCCGGAGGCCAAAAACATTCAGTACTTC. The complete variable domain, with remaining parts taken from reference TRBV7-8 and TRBJ2-4, reads GAGVSQSPRYKVAKRGQDVALRCDPISGHVSLFWYQQALGQGPEFLTYFQNEAQLDKSGLPSDRFFAERPEGSVSTLKIQRTQQEDSAVYLCASSTGALGPEAKNIQYFGAGTRLSVL.

The chain employs TRBV2 and TRBJ1-6, with no clear D. Trimming pared 7 bases from V and 7 bases from J, leaving 14 bases between. This CDR3 comprises 14 residues. The germline V gene has CDR1 SNHLY and CDR2 FYNNEI. This CDR3 is CASTRRVQNSPLHF. CDR3 DNA sequence: TGTGCCAGCACGCGCCGGGTCCAGAATTCACCCCTCCACTTT.

This rearrangement joins TRBV5-1 to TRBJ2-7; D remains ambiguous. V gave up 4 bases and J gave up 2 bases, with 10 bases separating them. Germline V gene data show CDR1 as SGHRS and CDR2 as YFSETQ. The CDR3 runs to 13 residues. This CDR3 reads CASSLGGPYEQYF. As DNA, the CDR3 is TGCGCCAGCAGCCTTGGTGGCCCCTACGAGCAGTACTTC. The full variable domain, with the rest looked up from reference TRBV5-1 and TRBJ2-7, is KAGVTQTPRYLIKTRGQQVTLSCSPISGHRSVSWYQQTPGQGLQFLFEYFSETQRNKGNFPGRFSGRQFSNSRSEMNVSTLELGDSALYLCASSLGGPYEQYFGPGTRLTVT.

This chain connects TRBV7-9 to TRBJ2-7; the match to TRBD1 covers 10 bases. Germline V gene sequence: CDR1 SEHNR, CDR2 FQNEAQ (reference sequence). CDR3 length: 13 residues. Trimming at V came to 6 bases and at J to 3 bases, leaving 2 bases not matched to a gene. The CDR3 DNA sequence: TGTGCCAGCAGTGGACAGGGGGTCTACGAGCAGTACTTC. Translating gives CASSGQGVYEQYF.

V usage is TRBV4-1 and J usage is TRBJ1-4; D gene unclear. Trimming took off 1 base at V and 15 bases at J, with 15 bases between the two ends. Germline loops: CDR1 MGHRA, CDR2 YSYEKL. This CDR3 spans 13 amino acids. CDR3 bases: TGCGCCAGCAGCCAAGCGCCGAGGAATCGGATGTTTTTT. It yields the protein CASSQAPRNRMFF.

Only one count was recorded for this clone. This chain uses TRBV27 with TRBJ2-7; D call uncertain. The V gene lost 6 bases and the J gene lost 0 bases, with 12 bases spanning the gap. This CDR3 has 14 amino acids. CDR1 and CDR2 (germline): MNHEY, SMNVEV (reference sequence). CDR3 DNA: TGTGCCAGCAGAGGGATAGAGTCCTCCTACGAGCAGTACTTC. Amino acid sequence: CASRGIESSYEQYF.

This chain links TRBV7-6 with TRBJ2-5; D is undetermined. This CDR3 region has 11 residues. CDR1 and CDR2 from the germline V gene are SGHVS and FNYEAQ. Trimming removed 4 bases from V and 4 bases from J, with 4 bases in between. This CDR3 reads CASSSLETQYF. The CDR3 DNA sequence: TGTGCCAGCAGCTCTTTAGAGACCCAGTACTTC.

The rearrangement joins TRBV19 to TRBJ1-6, with 11 positions matching TRBD1. With V trimmed by 11 bases and J by 9 bases, 9 bases remained unmatched. The CDR3 has 14 amino acids. Germline V gene lookup returns CDR1 LNHDA and CDR2 SQIVND (reference sequence). The CDR3 nucleotides are TGTGCCTCCGGGTGGACAGGGGGCCCTTCACCCCTCCACTTT. This encodes CASGWTGGPSPLHF.

The V call is TRBV19, the J call TRBJ2-3, with D possibly called TRBD1 or TRBD2 (5 bases each). Per the germline V gene, CDR1 is LNHDA and CDR2 is SQIVND (reference sequence). Trimming cost V 4 bases and J 5 bases, with 16 bases left between them. The CDR3 runs to 15 residues. The CDR3 DNA sequence: TGTGCCAGTAGTAAGTTTGAGGGGTCAGTAGATACGCAGTATTTT. Amino acid sequence: CASSKFEGSVDTQYF.

The J gene is TRBJ2-3, the V gene TRBV2, with 10 nucleotides matching TRBD1. J lost 10 bases, V lost 5 bases, and 9 bases had no gene match. The germline CDR1 and CDR2 sequences are SNHLY and FYNNEI. The CDR3 totals 14 residues. For the CDR3, the DNA is TGTGCCAGCAGTCCGGGGGGCGGGACAGGGGCGCAGTATTTT. Its protein product is CASSPGGGTGAQYF.

The chain combines TRBV2 with TRBJ2-7; 8 nucleotides match TRBD1. Germline CDR1 is SNHLY and CDR2 is FYNNEI. The V segment lost 7 bases and the J segment 2 bases; nucleotides outside the gene matches: 13. This CDR3 spans 16 amino acids. CDR3 residues: CASNPRDRFGTYEQYF. The CDR3 region has the DNA TGTGCCAGCAATCCCCGGGACAGGTTTGGAACCTACGAGCAGTACTTC.

The chain employs TRBV19 and TRBJ2-1; D is perhaps TRBD1 (5 bases). The CDR3 has 13 residues. CDR1 is LNHDA, CDR2 SQIVND, per germline (reference sequence). V shed 8 bases and J shed 0 bases, with 8 bases lying between them. The DNA of the CDR3 is TGTGCCAGTCAGGGCTACTCCTACAATGAGCAGTTCTTC. It codes for CASQGYSYNEQFF. Supplemented by reference TRBV19 and TRBJ2-1, the full variable domain reads DGGITQSPKYLFRKEGQNVTLSCEQNLNHDAMYWYRQDPGQGLRLIYYSQIVNDFQKGDIAEGYSVSREKKESFPLTVTSAQKNPTAFYLCASQGYSYNEQFFGPGTRLTVL.

This clone was seen only once. The CDR3: CAWSVPGPGIEAFF. CDR3 sequence (DNA): TGTGCCTGGAGTGTACCCGGGCCGGGGATTGAAGCTTTCTTT. The V and J genes are TRBV30 and TRBJ1-1; unclear D gene. The CDR3 totals 14 residues. The V gene's germline CDR1 is GTSNPN and CDR2 SVGIG (reference sequence). V lost 0 bases, J lost 7 bases, and 15 bases lay in between.

The J gene is TRBJ1-2, the V gene TRBV2, with a weak D call TRBD1 (5 bases). The CDR3 sequence is 13 residues long. Germline lookup yields CDR1 SNHLY and CDR2 FYNNEI. V was cut by 9 bases and J by 5 bases, with 16 bases left in between. In nucleotides, the CDR3 is TGTGCCAGTAAGGAGACAGACCTTTATGGCTACACCTTC. This encodes CASKETDLYGYTF. Full variable domain (missing parts from reference TRBV2 and TRBJ1-2): EPEVTQTPSHQVTQMGQEVILRCVPISNHLYFYWYRQILGQKVEFLVSFYNNEISEKSEIFDDQFSVERPDGSNFTLKIRSTKLEDSAMYFCASKETDLYGYTFGSGTRLTVV.

The chain employs TRBV2 and TRBJ2-7; D uncertain. The CDR3 is made up of 11 amino acids. CDR1 is SNHLY and CDR2 is FYNNEI in the germline V gene. V shed 7 bases and J shed 7 bases, with 11 bases lying between them. The CDR3 nucleotides read TGTGCCAGCATTTCCCGGCTGGAGCAGTACTTC. This translates into CASISRLEQYF.